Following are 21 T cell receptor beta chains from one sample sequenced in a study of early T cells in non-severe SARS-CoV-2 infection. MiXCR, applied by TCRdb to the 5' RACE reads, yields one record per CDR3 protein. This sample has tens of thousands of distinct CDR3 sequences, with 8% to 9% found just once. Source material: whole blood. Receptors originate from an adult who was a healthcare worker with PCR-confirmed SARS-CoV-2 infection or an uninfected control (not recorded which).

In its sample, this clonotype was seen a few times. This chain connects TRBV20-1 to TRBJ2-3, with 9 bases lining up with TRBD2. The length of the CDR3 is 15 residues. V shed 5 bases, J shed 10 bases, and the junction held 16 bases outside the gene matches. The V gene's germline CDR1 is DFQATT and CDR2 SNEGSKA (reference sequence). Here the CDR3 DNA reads TGCAGTGCTGGGGGAGTTGGGACTAGCTCCCTCGCGCAGTATTTT. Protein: CSAGGVGTSSLAQYF.

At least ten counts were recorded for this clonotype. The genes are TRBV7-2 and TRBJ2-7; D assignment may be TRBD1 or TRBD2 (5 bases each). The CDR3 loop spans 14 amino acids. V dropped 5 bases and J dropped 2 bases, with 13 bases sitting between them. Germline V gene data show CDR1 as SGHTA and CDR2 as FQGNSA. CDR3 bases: TGTGCCAGCAGCCCATCCGGGGCCACCTACGAGCAGTACTTC. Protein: CASSPSGATYEQYF.

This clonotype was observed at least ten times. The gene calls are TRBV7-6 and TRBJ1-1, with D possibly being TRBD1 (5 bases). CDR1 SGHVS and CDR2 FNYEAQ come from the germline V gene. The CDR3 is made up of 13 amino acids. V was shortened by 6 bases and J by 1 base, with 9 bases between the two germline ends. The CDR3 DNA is TGTGCCAGCAGTCAACAGGCGAACACTGAAGCTTTCTTT. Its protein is CASSQQANTEAFF.

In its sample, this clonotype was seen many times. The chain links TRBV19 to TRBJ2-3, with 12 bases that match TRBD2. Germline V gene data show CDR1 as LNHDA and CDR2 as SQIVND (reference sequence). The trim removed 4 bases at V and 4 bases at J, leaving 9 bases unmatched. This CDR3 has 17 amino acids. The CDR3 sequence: CASSSPGLAGWADTQYF. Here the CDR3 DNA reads TGTGCCAGTAGTAGTCCCGGACTAGCGGGATGGGCAGATACGCAGTATTTT.

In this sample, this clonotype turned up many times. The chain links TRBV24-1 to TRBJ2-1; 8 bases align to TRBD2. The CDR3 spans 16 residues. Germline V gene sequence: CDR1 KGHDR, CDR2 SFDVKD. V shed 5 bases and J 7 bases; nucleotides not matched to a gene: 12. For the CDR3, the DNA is TGTGCCACCAGTGCCCGGGGGGGCGGGATGCGGAATGAGCAGTTCTTC. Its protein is CATSARGGGMRNEQFF.

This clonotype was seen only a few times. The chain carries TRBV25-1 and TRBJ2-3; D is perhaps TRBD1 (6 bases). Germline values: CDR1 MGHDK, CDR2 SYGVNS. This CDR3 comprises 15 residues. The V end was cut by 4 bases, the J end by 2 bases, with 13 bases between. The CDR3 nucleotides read TGTGCCAGCAGTGGTGATCAGGGGAACACAGATACGCAGTATTTT. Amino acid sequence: CASSGDQGNTDTQYF.

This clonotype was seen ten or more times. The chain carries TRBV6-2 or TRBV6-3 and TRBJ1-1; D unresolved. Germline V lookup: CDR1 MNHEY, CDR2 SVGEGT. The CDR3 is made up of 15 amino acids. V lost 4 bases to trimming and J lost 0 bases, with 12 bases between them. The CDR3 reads CASSSLTLLNTEAFF. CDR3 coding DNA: TGTGCCAGCAGTTCGTTGACCTTACTGAACACTGAAGCTTTCTTT.

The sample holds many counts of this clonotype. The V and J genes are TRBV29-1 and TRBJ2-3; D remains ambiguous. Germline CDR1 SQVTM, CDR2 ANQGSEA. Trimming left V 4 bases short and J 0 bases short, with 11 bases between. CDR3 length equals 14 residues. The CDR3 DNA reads TGCAGCGTTGTGGGTGACTCTAGCACAGATACGCAGTATTTT. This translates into CSVVGDSSTDTQYF.

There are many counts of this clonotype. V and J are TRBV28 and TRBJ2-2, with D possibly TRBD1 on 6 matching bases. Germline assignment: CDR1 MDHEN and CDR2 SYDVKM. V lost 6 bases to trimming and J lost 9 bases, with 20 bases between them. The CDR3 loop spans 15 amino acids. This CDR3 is CASRESTGTPWELFF. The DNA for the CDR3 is TGTGCCAGCAGGGAGTCGACAGGTACGCCGTGGGAGCTGTTTTTT. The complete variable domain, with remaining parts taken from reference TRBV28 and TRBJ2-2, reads DVKVTQSSRYLVKRTGEKVFLECVQDMDHENMFWYRQDPGLGLRLIYFSYDVKMKEKGDIPEGYSVSREKKERFSLILESASTNQTSMYLCASRESTGTPWELFFGEGSRLTVL.

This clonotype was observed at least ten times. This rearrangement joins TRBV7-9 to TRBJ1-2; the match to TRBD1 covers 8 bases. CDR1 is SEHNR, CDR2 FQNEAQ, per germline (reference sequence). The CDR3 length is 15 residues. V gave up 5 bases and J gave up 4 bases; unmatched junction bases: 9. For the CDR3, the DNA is TGTGCCAGCAGCCCCCCCGGGACAGGTTCCTATGGCTACACCTTC. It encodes CASSPPGTGSYGYTF. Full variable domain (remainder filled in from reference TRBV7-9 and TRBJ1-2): DTGVSQNPRHKITKRGQNVTFRCDPISEHNRLYWYRQTLGQGPEFLTYFQNEAQLEKSRLLSDRFSAERPKGSFSTLEIQRTEQGDSAMYLCASSPPGTGSYGYTFGSGTRLTVV.

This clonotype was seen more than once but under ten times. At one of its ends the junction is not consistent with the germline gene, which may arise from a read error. The CDR3 DNA reads TGCGCCAGCAGCCAAGATGGGACAGGGCCAGATATGCAGTATTTT. It translates to CASSQDGTGPDMQYF. J is TRBJ2-3 and V is TRBV4-3, with 9 positions matching TRBD1. The CDR3 is 15 amino acids. Germline V gene lookup returns CDR1 LGHNA and CDR2 YSLEER.

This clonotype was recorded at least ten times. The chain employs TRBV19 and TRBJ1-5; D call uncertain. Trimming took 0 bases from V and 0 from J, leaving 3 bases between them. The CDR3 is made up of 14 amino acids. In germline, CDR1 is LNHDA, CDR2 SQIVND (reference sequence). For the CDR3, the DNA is TGTGCCAGTAGTATAGACAATAGCAATCAGCCCCAGCATTTT. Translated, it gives CASSIDNSNQPQHF.

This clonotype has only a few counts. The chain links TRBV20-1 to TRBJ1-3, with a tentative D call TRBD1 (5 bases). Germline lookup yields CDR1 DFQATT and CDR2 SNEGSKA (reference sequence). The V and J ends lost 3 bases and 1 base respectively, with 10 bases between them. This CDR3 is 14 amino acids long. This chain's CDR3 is CSASWAGSGNTIYF. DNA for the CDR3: TGCAGTGCTAGTTGGGCAGGGTCTGGAAACACCATATATTTT.

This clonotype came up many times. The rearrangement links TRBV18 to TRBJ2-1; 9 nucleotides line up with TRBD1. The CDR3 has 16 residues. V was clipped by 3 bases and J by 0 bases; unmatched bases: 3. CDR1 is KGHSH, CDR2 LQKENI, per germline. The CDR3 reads CASSPETGGSYNEQFF. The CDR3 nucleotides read TGTGCCAGCTCACCCGAGACAGGGGGCTCCTACAATGAGCAGTTCTTC.

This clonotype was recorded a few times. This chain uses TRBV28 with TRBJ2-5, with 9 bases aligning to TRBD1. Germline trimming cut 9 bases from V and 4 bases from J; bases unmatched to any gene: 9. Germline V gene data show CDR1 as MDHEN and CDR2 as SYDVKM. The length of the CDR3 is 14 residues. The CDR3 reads CASRPTGGLETQYF. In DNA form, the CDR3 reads TGTGCCAGTCGGCCTACAGGGGGCTTAGAGACCCAGTACTTC.

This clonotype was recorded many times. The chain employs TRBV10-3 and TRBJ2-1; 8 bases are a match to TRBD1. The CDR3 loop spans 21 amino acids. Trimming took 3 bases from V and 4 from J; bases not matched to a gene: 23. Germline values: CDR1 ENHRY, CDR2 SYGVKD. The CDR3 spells CAISDPISTGGKPGAYNEQFF. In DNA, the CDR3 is TGTGCCATCAGTGACCCCATCTCCACAGGGGGGAAACCGGGGGCTTACAATGAGCAGTTCTTC.

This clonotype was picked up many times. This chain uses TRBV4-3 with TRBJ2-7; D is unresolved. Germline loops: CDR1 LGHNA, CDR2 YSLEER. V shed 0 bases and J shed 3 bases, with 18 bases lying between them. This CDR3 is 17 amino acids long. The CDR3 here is CASSQDLASQVNYEQYF. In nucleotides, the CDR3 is TGCGCCAGCAGCCAAGATTTGGCCAGCCAGGTGAACTACGAGCAGTACTTC.

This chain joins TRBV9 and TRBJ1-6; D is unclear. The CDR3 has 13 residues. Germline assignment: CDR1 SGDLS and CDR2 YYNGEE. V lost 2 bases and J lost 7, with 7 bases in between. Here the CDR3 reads CASSVDLNSPLHF. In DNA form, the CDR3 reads TGTGCCAGCAGCGTTGATCTCAATTCACCCCTCCACTTT. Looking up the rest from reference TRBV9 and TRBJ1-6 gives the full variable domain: DSGVTQTPKHLITATGQRVTLRCSPRSGDLSVYWYQQSLDQGLQFLIQYYNGEERAKGNILERFSAQQFPDLHSELNLSSLELGDSALYFCASSVDLNSPLHFGNGTRLTVT.

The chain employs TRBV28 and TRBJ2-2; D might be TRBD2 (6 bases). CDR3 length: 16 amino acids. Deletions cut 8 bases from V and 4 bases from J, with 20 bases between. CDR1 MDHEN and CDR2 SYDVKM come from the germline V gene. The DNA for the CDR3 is TGTGCCAGCCGGGCAGGGAGGATTGGGACCACCGGGGAGCTGTTTTTT. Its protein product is CASRAGRIGTTGELFF.

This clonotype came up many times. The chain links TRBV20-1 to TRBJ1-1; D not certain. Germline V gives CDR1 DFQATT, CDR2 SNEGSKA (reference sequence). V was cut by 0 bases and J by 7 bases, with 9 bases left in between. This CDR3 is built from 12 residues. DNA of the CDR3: TGCAGTGCTAGAGATAACGCCTTTGAAGCTTTCTTT. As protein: CSARDNAFEAFF.

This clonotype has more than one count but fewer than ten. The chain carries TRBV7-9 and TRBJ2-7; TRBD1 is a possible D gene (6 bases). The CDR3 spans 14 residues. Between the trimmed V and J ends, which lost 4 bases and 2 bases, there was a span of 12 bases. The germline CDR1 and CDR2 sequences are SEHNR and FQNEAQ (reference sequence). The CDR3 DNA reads TGTGCCAGCAGCTCCCGTGGGGGCGCCTACGAGCAGTACTTC. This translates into CASSSRGGAYEQYF.